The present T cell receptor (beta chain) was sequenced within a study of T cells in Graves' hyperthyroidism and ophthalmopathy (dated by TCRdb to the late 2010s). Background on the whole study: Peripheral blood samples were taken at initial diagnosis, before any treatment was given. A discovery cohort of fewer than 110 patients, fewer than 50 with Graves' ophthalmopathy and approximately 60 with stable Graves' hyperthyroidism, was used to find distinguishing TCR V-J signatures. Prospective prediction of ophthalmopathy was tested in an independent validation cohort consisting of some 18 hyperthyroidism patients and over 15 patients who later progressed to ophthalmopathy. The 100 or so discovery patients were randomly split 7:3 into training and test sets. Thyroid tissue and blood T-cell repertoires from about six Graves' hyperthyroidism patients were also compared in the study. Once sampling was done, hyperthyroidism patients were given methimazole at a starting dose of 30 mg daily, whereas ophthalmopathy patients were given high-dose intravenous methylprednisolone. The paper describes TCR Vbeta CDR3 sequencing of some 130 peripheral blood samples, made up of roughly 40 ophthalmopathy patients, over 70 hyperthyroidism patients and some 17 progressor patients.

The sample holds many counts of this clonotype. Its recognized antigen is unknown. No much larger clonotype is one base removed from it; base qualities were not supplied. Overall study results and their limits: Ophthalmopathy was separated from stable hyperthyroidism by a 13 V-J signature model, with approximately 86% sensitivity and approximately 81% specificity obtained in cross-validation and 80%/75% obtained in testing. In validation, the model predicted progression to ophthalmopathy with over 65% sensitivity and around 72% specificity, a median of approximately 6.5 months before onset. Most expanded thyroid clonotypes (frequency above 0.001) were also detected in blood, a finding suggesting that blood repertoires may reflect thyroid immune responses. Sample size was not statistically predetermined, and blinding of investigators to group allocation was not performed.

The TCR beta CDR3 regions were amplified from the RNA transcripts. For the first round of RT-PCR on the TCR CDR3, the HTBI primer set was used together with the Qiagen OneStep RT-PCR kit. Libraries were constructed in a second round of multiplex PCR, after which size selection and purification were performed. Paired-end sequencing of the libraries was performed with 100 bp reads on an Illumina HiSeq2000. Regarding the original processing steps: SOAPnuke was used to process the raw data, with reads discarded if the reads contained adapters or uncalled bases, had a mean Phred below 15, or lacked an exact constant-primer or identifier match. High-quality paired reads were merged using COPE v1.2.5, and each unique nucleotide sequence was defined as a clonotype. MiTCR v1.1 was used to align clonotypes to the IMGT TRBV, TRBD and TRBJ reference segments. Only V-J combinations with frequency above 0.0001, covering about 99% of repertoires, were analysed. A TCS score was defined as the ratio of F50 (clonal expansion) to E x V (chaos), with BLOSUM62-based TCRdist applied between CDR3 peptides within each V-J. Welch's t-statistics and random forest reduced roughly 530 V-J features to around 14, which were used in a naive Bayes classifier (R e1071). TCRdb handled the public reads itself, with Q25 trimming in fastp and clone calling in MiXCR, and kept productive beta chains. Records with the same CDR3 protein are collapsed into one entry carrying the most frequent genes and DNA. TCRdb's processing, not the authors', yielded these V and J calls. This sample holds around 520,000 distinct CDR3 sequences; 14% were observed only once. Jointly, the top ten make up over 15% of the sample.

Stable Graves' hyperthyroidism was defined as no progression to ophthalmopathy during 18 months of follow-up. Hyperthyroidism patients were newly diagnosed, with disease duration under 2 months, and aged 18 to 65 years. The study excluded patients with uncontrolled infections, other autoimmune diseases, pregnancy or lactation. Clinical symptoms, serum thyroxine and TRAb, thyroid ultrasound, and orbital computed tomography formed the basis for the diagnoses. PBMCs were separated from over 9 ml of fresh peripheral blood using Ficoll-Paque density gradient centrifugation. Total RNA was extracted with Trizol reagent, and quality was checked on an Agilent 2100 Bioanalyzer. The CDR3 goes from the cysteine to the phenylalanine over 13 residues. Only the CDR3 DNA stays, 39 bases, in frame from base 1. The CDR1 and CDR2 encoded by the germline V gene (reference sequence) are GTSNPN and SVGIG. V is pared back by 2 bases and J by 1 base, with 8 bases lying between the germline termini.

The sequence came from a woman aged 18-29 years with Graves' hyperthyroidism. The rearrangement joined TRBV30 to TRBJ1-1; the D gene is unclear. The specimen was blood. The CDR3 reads CAWSPQKNTEAFF. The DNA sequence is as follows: TGTGCCTGGAGTCCACAGAAGAACACTGAAGCTTTCTTT.